This entry is about one T cell receptor beta chain. Its specificity is not known. The sample originates from a study of T-cell memory formation after mild COVID-19. Study findings and constraints: Contracting CD4+ clones lay largely in CM and EM, with CD8+ ones residing in EMRA. Cross-reactive memory appears to have joined, as suggested by some responding clones showing up in pre-infection memory.

Losses at the gene ends were 3 bases for V and 5 bases for J; bases not matched to a gene: 10. CDR3 size: 17 residues. From germline, CDR1 is SGHTA and CDR2 FQGNSA. One entry per CDR3 protein results from TCRdb running MiXCR on the 5' RACE reads. This sample carries roughly 250,000 distinct CDR3 sequences, around 15% of them seen once, and the ten largest clones take 3.5%. The V gene is TRBV7-2, the J gene TRBJ2-5, with TRBD2 matching over 12 bases. The sequence derives from a man between 18 and 35 years old who had mild COVID-19 (a few samples of this study predate the infection). Cell type and time point are not known. Sequencing was performed on PBMCs or a T cell subset sorted from them (not recorded which). CDR3 in amino acids: CASSFANLAGGTETQYF. Here the CDR3 DNA reads TGTGCCAGCAGCTTCGCCAACCTAGCGGGGGGGACGGAGACCCAGTACTTC.